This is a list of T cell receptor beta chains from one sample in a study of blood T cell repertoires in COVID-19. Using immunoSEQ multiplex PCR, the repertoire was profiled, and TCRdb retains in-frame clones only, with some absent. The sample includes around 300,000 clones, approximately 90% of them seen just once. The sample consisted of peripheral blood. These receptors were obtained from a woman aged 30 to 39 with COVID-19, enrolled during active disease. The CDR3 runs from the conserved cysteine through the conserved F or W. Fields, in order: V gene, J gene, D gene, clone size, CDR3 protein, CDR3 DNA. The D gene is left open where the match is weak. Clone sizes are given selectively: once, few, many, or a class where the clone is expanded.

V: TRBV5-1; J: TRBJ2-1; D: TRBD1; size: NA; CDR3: CASSPNDRGDYNEQFF; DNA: TGCGCCAGCAGCCCAAATGACAGGGGGGACTACAATGAGCAGTTCTTC
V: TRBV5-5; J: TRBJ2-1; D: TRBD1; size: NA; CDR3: CASSWPGTGLSRQFF; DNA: TGTGCCAGCAGCTGGCCAGGGACAGGACTCAGTAGGCAGTTCTTC
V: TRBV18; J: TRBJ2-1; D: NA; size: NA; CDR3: CASSRSGDNEQFF; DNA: TGTGCCAGCTCACGCTCAGGTGACAATGAGCAGTTCTTC
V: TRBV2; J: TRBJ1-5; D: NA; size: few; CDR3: CASSLRDMRDQPQHF; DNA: TGTGCCAGCAGCCTCCGGGACATGAGGGATCAGCCCCAGCATTTT
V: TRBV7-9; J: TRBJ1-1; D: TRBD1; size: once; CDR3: CASNPDRVNTEAFF; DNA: TGTGCCAGCAACCCGGACAGGGTGAACACTGAAGCTTTCTTT
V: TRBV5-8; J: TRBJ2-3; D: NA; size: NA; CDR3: CASTHTSVMTVTDTQYF; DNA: TGTGCCAGCACCCACACCTCGGTAATGACAGTCACAGATACGCAGTATTTT
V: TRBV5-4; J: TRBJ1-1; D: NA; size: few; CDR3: CASTRGVRDTEAFF; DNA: TGTGCCAGCACCCGGGGGGTGAGAGACACTGAAGCTTTCTTT
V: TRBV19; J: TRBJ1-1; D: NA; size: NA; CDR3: CASSTGGDTEAFF; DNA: TGTGCCAGTAGTACGGGCGGGGACACTGAAGCTTTCTTT
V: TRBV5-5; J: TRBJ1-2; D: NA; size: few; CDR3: CASSLVGDGYTF; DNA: TGTGCCAGCAGCTTGGTCGGGGATGGCTACACCTTC
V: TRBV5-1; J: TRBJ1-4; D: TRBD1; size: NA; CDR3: CASSGGQATNEKLFF; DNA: TGCGCCAGCAGCGGGGGACAGGCAACTAATGAAAAACTGTTTTTT
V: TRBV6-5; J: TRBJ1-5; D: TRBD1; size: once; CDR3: CASSPGQEYNQPQHF; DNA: TGTGCCAGCAGTCCGGGACAGGAATACAATCAGCCCCAGCATTTT
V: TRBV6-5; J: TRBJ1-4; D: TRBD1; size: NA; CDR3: CASSGTGREKLFF; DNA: TGTGCCAGCAGCGGGACAGGGCGTGAAAAACTGTTTTTT
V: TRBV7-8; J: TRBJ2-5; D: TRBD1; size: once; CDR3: CASSLIRRSPETGVETQYF; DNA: TGTGCCAGCAGCTTAATTCGACGGTCACCCGAGACAGGGGTGGAGACCCAGTACTTC
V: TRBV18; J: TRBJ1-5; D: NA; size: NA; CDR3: CASSPSGGIRGGSNQPQHF; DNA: TGTGCCAGCTCACCATCGGGAGGGATAAGAGGGGGGAGCAATCAGCCCCAGCATTTT
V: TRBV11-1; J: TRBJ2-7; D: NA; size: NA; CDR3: CASSLRTDSLTEQYF; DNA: TGTGCCAGCAGCTTAAGGACAGACTCCCTTACCGAGCAGTACTTC
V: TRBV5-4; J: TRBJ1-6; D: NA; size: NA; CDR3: CASSPGGNDYNSPLHF; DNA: TGTGCCAGCAGCCCTGGGGGGAACGACTATAATTCACCCCTCCACTTT
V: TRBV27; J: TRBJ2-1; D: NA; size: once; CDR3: CASSSYTKQGYNEQFF; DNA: TGTGCCAGCAGTTCTTACACCAAACAGGGCTATAATGAGCAGTTCTTC
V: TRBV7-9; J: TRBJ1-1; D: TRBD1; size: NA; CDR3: CASSGRQGWRTEAFF; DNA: TGTGCCAGCAGCGGGCGACAGGGTTGGCGCACTGAAGCTTTCTTT
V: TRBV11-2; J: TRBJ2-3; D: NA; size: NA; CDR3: CASSLGGASSPDTQYF; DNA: TGTGCCAGCAGCTTAGGGGGTGCTAGCAGCCCAGATACGCAGTATTTT
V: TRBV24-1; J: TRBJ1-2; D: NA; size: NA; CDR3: CATSDRDGYTF; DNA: TGTGCCACCAGTGACAGGGATGGCTACACCTTC
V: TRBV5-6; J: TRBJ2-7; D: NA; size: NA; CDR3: CASSLVGSEDEQYF; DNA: TGTGCCAGCAGCTTGGTGGGTAGCGAGGACGAGCAGTACTTC
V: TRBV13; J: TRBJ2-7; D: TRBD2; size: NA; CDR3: CASSPNSGGARSYEQYF; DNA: TGTGCCAGCAGCCCAAATAGCGGGGGGGCGAGATCCTACGAGCAGTACTTC
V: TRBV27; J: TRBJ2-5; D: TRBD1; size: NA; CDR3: CASSLSVRGSETQYF; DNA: TGTGCCAGCAGTTTATCGGTCAGGGGGAGCGAGACCCAGTACTTC
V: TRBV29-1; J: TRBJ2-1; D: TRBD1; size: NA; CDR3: CSVDGKQGYNEQFF; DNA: TGCAGCGTTGACGGGAAACAGGGGTACAATGAGCAGTTCTTC
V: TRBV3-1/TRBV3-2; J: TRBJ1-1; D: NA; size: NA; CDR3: CASSYQESHTEAFF; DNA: TGTGCCAGCAGCTATCAAGAGTCGCACACTGAAGCTTTCTTT
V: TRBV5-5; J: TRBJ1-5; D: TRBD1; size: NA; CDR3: CASSKTGGFYQPQHF; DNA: TGTGCCAGCAGCAAGACAGGGGGCTTCTATCAGCCCCAGCATTTT
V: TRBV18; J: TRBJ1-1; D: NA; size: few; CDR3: CASSPLSSPTEAFF; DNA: TGTGCCAGCTCACCACTCTCCTCCCCCACTGAAGCTTTCTTT
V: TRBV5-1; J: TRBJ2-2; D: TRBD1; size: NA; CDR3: CASSRQGTVGAGELFF; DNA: TGCGCCAGCAGCCGACAGGGGACCGTGGGGGCGGGGGAGCTGTTTTTT
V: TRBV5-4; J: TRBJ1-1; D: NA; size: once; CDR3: CASSRGGAKTEAFF; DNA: TGTGCCAGCAGCCGAGGGGGGGCTAAGACTGAAGCTTTCTTT
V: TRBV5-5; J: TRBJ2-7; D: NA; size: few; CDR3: CASGRVSTYEQYF; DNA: TGTGCCAGCGGCCGGGTCTCTACCTACGAGCAGTACTTC
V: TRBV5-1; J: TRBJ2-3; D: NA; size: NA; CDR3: CASSQVPGVSTDTQYF; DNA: TGCGCCAGCAGCCAGGTCCCGGGGGTCAGCACAGATACGCAGTATTTT
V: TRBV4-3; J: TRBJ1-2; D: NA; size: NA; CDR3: CASSQDPTGSYGYTF; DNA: TGCGCCAGCAGCCAAGATCCGACGGGGAGCTATGGCTACACCTTC
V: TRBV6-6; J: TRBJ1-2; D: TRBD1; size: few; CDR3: CASSSQGAEYGYTF; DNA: TGTGCCAGCAGTTCACAGGGGGCGGAGTATGGCTACACCTTC
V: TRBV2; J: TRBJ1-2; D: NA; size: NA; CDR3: CASSRPGGVYGYTF; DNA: TGTGCCAGCAGTCGGCCCGGAGGTGTGTATGGCTACACCTTC
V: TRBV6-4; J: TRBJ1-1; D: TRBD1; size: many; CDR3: CASSDSMDRATEAFF; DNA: TGTGCCAGCAGTGACTCGATGGACAGGGCCACTGAAGCTTTCTTT
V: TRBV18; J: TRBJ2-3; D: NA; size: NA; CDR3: CASSPPGLSTDTQYF; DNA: TGTGCCAGCTCACCACCTGGACTTAGCACAGATACGCAGTATTTT
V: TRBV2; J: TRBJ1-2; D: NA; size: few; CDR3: CASSEVRDNYGYTF; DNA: TGTGCCAGCAGTGAGGTCAGGGATAACTATGGCTACACCTTC
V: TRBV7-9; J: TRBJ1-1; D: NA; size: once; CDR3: CASSPGLGRQDNTEAFF; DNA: TGTGCCAGCAGCCCTGGGCTGGGTAGGCAGGATAACACTGAAGCTTTCTTT
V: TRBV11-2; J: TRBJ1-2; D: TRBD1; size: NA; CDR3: CASSPTGYGYTF; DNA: TGTGCCAGCAGCCCGACAGGGTACGGCTACACCTTC
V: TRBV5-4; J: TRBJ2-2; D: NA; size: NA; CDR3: CASSFRGKATGELFF; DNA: TGTGCCAGCAGCTTTAGGGGGAAGGCCACCGGGGAGCTGTTTTTT
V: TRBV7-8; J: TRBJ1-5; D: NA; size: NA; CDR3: CASSLAPLQPQHF; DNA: TGTGCCAGCAGCTTAGCCCCTCTCCAGCCCCAGCATTTT
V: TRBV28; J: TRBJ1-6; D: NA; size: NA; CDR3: CASIAGVGSPLHF; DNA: TGTGCCAGCATCGCAGGGGTAGGTTCACCCCTCCACTTT
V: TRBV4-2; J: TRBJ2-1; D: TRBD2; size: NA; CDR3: CASSQARTAGGLNEQFF; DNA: TGTGCCAGCAGCCAAGCCAGGACGGCGGGGGGGCTCAATGAGCAGTTCTTC
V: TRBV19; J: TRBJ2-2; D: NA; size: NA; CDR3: CASSREVRDTGELFF; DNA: TGTGCCAGTAGCAGGGAGGTTCGGGACACCGGGGAGCTGTTTTTT
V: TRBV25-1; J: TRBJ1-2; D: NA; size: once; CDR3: CASSESARPRNYGYTF; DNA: TGTGCCAGCAGTGAATCGGCCCGTCCCAGGAACTATGGCTACACCTTC
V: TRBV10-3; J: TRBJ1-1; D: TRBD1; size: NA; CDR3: CAIREQGTEAFF; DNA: TGTGCCATCAGAGAACAGGGGACTGAAGCTTTCTTT